This entry concerns a single TCR beta chain. Its antigen is not known. This entry belongs to a study of T cell responses to AZD1222 COVID-19 vaccine. Study in general: The study pooled second doses at about 4 or about 12 weeks.

Study findings and constraints: The study sampled repertoires only after the peak T cell response. Spike was spanned by vaccine-associated CD4 TCRs, which were dominant at 160-218 and 743-854. Only a handful of AZD1222 recipients were seropositive at baseline.

The method was immunoSEQ multiplex PCR; TCRdb's version includes in-frame clones alone and lacks a portion of them. Found here are over 150,000 clones, 85% to 95% of them singletons; the top ten hold more than 9%. The CDR3 is 13 residues long. Germline CDR1 and CDR2: MNHEY and SVGEGT. V lost 2 bases, J lost 3 bases, and 7 bases lay in between. This chain joins TRBV6-2 or TRBV6-3 and TRBJ2-5; no firm D call. The source was peripheral blood, collected on day 0 of AZD1222 vaccination. The TCR originated in an adult in good health. CDR3 nucleotides: TGTGCCAGCAGTTACGAGGAAGAAGAGACCCAGTACTTC. This gives the protein CASSYEEEETQYF.